The 30 T cell receptor beta chains in this list originate from one sample, sequenced in a study of blood T cell repertoires in COVID-19. The assay was immunoSEQ multiplex PCR, and TCRdb's table has in-frame clones only and misses some. Among 68,000 or so clones listed, 70% to 85% were seen once. Sequencing used peripheral blood. These receptors came from a human donor in a cohort sampled during active COVID-19.

The chain carries TRBV6-6 and TRBJ1-5; 11 positions match TRBD1. J was trimmed by 6 bases and V by 5 bases; bases with no gene match: 9. Germline V gene sequence: CDR1 MNHNY, CDR2 SVGAGI (reference sequence). CDR3 length: 16 amino acids. CDR3 protein: CASSPGQGARSQPQHF. CDR3 nucleotide sequence: TGTGCCAGCAGTCCCGGACAGGGGGCGCGGAGTCAGCCCCAGCATTTT.

V gene TRBV5-6 combines with J gene TRBJ2-3, with D unclear. V lost 0 bases and J lost 6, with 11 bases in between. CDR3 size: 14 residues. Germline lookup yields CDR1 SGHDT and CDR2 YYEEEE. This chain's CDR3 is CASSLALRGDTQYF. The CDR3, as DNA: TGTGCCAGCAGCTTGGCCCTTCGCGGTGATACGCAGTATTTT.

The V call is TRBV7-2, the J call TRBJ2-7, with 8 nucleotides matching TRBD1. The CDR3 is 13 residues long. With 4 bases clipped from V and 6 bases from J, the junction kept 5 bases outside the gene matches. The V gene's germline CDR1 is SGHTA and CDR2 FQGNSA. The CDR3, as DNA: TGTGCCAGCAGCTCCCCGGACAGGGTCGAGCAGTACTTC. Translation gives CASSSPDRVEQYF.

This rearrangement joins TRBV21-1 to TRBJ2-5; TRBD1, the table's D call, was not compared with the DNA. TRBV21-1 is tagged as a pseudogene. CDR3 size: 17 residues. The CDR3 protein is CASSKEKGQGARETQYF. For the CDR3, the DNA is TGTGCCAGCAGCAAAGAAAAGGGACAGGGGGCGCGGGAGACCCAGTACTTC.

The chain uses TRBV4-3 and TRBJ2-7; D not resolved. The CDR3 spans 15 residues. V lost 0 bases and J 2 bases, leaving 11 bases between the germline ends. Germline lookup yields CDR1 LGHNA and CDR2 YSLEER. The CDR3 bases are TGCGCCAGCAGCCAAGATCAACACAGAGCCTACGAGCAGTACTTC. This gives the protein CASSQDQHRAYEQYF.

The chain has TRBV30 and TRBJ1-5; the D is unclear. Per the germline V gene, CDR1 is GTSNPN and CDR2 is SVGIG (reference sequence). The CDR3 is made up of 14 amino acids. V lost 2 bases, J lost 4 bases, and 12 bases lay in between. The CDR3 sequence is CAWSQRAGNQPQHF. The CDR3 bases are TGTGCCTGGAGTCAGAGGGCTGGGAATCAGCCCCAGCATTTT.

The chain links TRBV5-1 to TRBJ1-1; no reliable D call. The V and J ends lost 6 bases and 1 base respectively, with 13 bases between them. CDR1 and CDR2 (germline): SGHRS, YFSETQ. The CDR3 extends over 14 amino acids. CDR3 sequence: CASTSEATNTEAFF. For the CDR3, the DNA is TGCGCCAGCACCTCCGAGGCGACGAACACTGAAGCTTTCTTT.

This clone was counted between two and nine times. Written as DNA, the CDR3 is TGTGCCAGCAGTGAAAACGGTTACGGAGAACAGTACTTC. This codes for CASSENGYGEQYF. The chain links TRBV6-1 to TRBJ2-7; no clear D. From germline, CDR1 is MNHNS and CDR2 SASEGT. This CDR3 has 13 amino acids. V lost 2 bases, J lost 10 bases, and 15 bases lay in between.

The chain uses TRBV30 and TRBJ1-1; D may be TRBD1 (6 bases). Trimming cost V 7 bases and J 1 base, with 10 bases left between them. Germline CDR1 GTSNPN, CDR2 SVGIG (reference sequence). The CDR3 has 12 amino acids. The CDR3 bases are TGTGCCTCGGACAGAACGAACACTGAAGCTTTCTTT. It specifies CASDRTNTEAFF.

This chain connects TRBV6-5 to TRBJ2-3; 8 nucleotides line up with TRBD2. The CDR3 runs 14 residues. Germline lookup yields CDR1 MNHEY and CDR2 SVGAGI. V shed 7 bases and J 5 bases; nucleotides not matched to a gene: 8. Here the CDR3 reads CASKSGGRGDTQYF. The CDR3 DNA follows: TGTGCCAGCAAGTCGGGAGGGCGGGGAGATACGCAGTATTTT.

This rearrangement joins TRBV28 to TRBJ2-5; 9 positions match TRBD2. V lost 6 bases to trimming and J lost 5 bases; unmatched junction nucleotides: 10. The CDR3 length is 15 residues. Looked up from germline, CDR1 is MDHEN and CDR2 is SYDVKM. The CDR3 spells CASSISGSWDETQYF. The CDR3 DNA reads as TGTGCCAGCAGCATTAGCGGGAGTTGGGACGAGACCCAGTACTTC.

The chain combines TRBV3-1 (or the pseudogene TRBV3-2) with TRBJ2-1; the D is unclear. Germline lookup yields CDR1 LGHDT and CDR2 YNNKEL (reference sequence). The CDR3 extends over 14 amino acids. V was trimmed by 0 bases and J by 1 base, leaving 4 bases between them. CDR3 coding DNA: TGTGCCAGCAGCCAAGAGCGGTCCTACAATGAGCAGTTCTTC. Amino acids: CASSQERSYNEQFF.

The gene calls are TRBV4-1 and TRBJ1-1, with D perhaps TRBD1 (5 bases). The germline V gene encodes CDR1 MGHRA and CDR2 YSYEKL. V lost 0 bases to trimming and J lost 4 bases, with 15 bases between them. The CDR3 has 16 amino acids. CDR3 bases: TGCGCCAGCAGCCAAGAGAAGCGAGGAAGGGGCACTGAAGCTTTCTTT. Translation gives CASSQEKRGRGTEAFF.

The chain recombines TRBV5-1 with TRBJ2-5; TRBD2 aligns across 11 bases. V trimming: 0 bases; J trimming: 2 bases; junction bases outside the gene matches: 3. The CDR3 totals 16 residues. Germline V gene data show CDR1 as SGHRS and CDR2 as YFSETQ. CDR3 DNA sequence: TGCGCCAGCAGCTTGGGGACTAGCGGGTGGCAAGAGACCCAGTACTTC. This sequence encodes CASSLGTSGWQETQYF.

This clone was counted between two and nine times. The chain has TRBV28 and TRBJ1-2, with D uncertain. CDR3 length equals 11 residues. Germline V gives CDR1 MDHEN, CDR2 SYDVKM. Trimming stripped 4 bases from V and 7 bases from J, with 7 bases between. The CDR3 nucleotides read TGTGCCAGCAGTTCCCTCGGTGGCTACACCTTC. Its translation is CASSSLGGYTF.

V usage is TRBV19 and J usage is TRBJ2-1, with D possibly TRBD2 on 6 matching bases. Germline CDR1 reads LNHDA; CDR2 reads SQIVND (reference sequence). This CDR3 is built from 16 residues. V dropped 5 bases and J dropped 0 bases, with 14 bases sitting between them. The CDR3 protein is CASSPPLASSYNEQFF. CDR3 sequence (DNA): TGTGCCAGTAGTCCCCCCCTAGCGTCCTCCTACAATGAGCAGTTCTTC.

This chain uses TRBV2 with TRBJ2-3; D may be TRBD1 (6 bases). This CDR3 contains 18 residues. The germline V gene has CDR1 SNHLY and CDR2 FYNNEI. V was trimmed by 1 base and J by 3 bases, leaving 20 bases between them. The CDR3 loop is CASSEGTSLQGGTDTQYF. The CDR3 coding sequence is TGTGCCAGCAGTGAAGGGACCTCTTTACAGGGTGGGACAGATACGCAGTATTTT.

This chain joins TRBV4-1 and TRBJ2-7, with 8 bases identical to TRBD2. After removal of 0 bases from V and 5 bases from J, the junction contained 9 bases not matched to a gene. The CDR3 is made up of 16 amino acids. Germline assignment: CDR1 MGHRA and CDR2 YSYEKL. CDR3 DNA sequence: TGCGCCAGCAGCCAAGATTCAGGGACTAGGTCGAACGAGCAGTACTTC. As protein: CASSQDSGTRSNEQYF.

This chain links TRBV6-1 with TRBJ2-2, with D possibly TRBD2 on 6 matching bases. The length of the CDR3 is 16 residues. The V end lost 2 bases, the J end lost 1 base, and 11 bases lay between the germline ends. CDR1 is MNHNS and CDR2 is SASEGT in the germline V gene. CDR3 sequence: CASSEFGTRNTGELFF. As DNA, the CDR3 is TGTGCCAGCAGTGAATTTGGGACTCGGAACACCGGGGAGCTGTTTTTT.

This clone was found a few times. The chain links TRBV6-5 to TRBJ2-1; maybe TRBD1 (6 bases). The CDR3 runs to 14 residues. Between the trimmed V and J ends, which lost 2 bases and 2 bases, there was a span of 7 bases. Germline values: CDR1 MNHEY, CDR2 SVGAGI. This CDR3 reads CASSYRTAYNEQFF. In DNA form, the CDR3 reads TGTGCCAGCAGTTACCGGACAGCCTACAATGAGCAGTTCTTC.

The chain carries TRBV7-8 and TRBJ2-5; 9 bases are shared with TRBD1. J gave up 5 bases and V 4 bases, and 11 bases lay outside the gene matches. The CDR3 is 16 residues long. From germline, CDR1 is SGHVS and CDR2 FQNEAQ. CDR3 in amino acids: CASSSYPGQGRETQYF. The CDR3 coding sequence is TGTGCCAGCAGCTCCTACCCGGGACAGGGTCGGGAGACCCAGTACTTC.

This clone was seen only once. The chain has TRBV7-2 and TRBJ2-7; 12 bases align to TRBD2. Germline-derived CDR1 and CDR2 are SGHTA and FQGNSA. V was clipped by 5 bases and J by 6 bases; unmatched bases: 8. This CDR3 comprises 15 residues. CDR3 region: CASSRRLAGALEQYF. In nucleotides, the CDR3 is TGTGCCAGCAGCCGTAGACTAGCGGGAGCCCTCGAGCAGTACTTC.

The sample holds one count of this clone. The chain combines TRBV19 with TRBJ1-1, with D unresolved. V lost 9 bases and J 0 bases, leaving 17 bases between the germline ends. The CDR3 is 15 amino acids. Germline V gene lookup returns CDR1 LNHDA and CDR2 SQIVND (reference sequence). This CDR3 reads CASLPRSGMNTEAFF. CDR3 sequence (DNA): TGTGCCAGCCTCCCCAGGTCCGGGATGAACACTGAAGCTTTCTTT.

The CDR3 region has the DNA TGCGCCGCTTCGACATTTAGCAATCAGCCCCAGCATTTT. It codes for CAASTFSNQPQHF. The J gene is TRBJ1-5, the V gene TRBV4-1; D is unresolved. Trimming took 11 bases from V and 0 from J, leaving 11 bases between them. The CDR3 sequence is 13 residues long. Germline V gene data show CDR1 as MGHRA and CDR2 as YSYEKL.

This chain connects TRBV30 to TRBJ2-7; D unclear. Trimming cost V 6 bases and J 1 base, with 7 bases left between them. The CDR3 spans 11 residues. The germline V gene has CDR1 GTSNPN and CDR2 SVGIG (reference sequence). The CDR3 reads CACAQSYEQYF. The CDR3, as DNA: TGTGCCTGCGCACAGTCCTACGAGCAGTACTTC.

J is TRBJ2-1 and V is TRBV7-8; TRBD2 aligns across 8 bases. The CDR3 covers 15 residues. V trimming: 3 bases; J trimming: 3 bases; junction bases outside the gene matches: 4. Looked up from germline, CDR1 is SGHVS and CDR2 is FQNEAQ. The CDR3 DNA is TGTGCCAGCAGCTTGGTCGGGGGGGTCTACAATGAGCAGTTCTTC. It encodes CASSLVGGVYNEQFF. The full variable domain, with the rest looked up from reference TRBV7-8 and TRBJ2-1, is GAGVSQSPRYKVAKRGQDVALRCDPISGHVSLFWYQQALGQGPEFLTYFQNEAQLDKSGLPSDRFFAERPEGSVSTLKIQRTQQEDSAVYLCASSLVGGVYNEQFFGPGTRLTVL.

V and J are TRBV19 and TRBJ2-7; 9 positions agree with TRBD1. CDR3 length: 15 amino acids. J gave up 0 bases and V 5 bases, and 5 bases lay outside the gene matches. Germline V CDR1 and CDR2: LNHDA, SQIVND (reference sequence). This chain's CDR3 is CASSPRDRDSYEQYF. In DNA, the CDR3 is TGTGCCAGTAGTCCTCGGGACAGGGACTCCTACGAGCAGTACTTC.

This clone was recorded once. J is TRBJ2-1 and V is TRBV6-6, with D tentatively TRBD1 (5 bases). V was shortened by 0 bases and J by 10 bases, with 10 bases between the two germline ends. This CDR3 region has 13 residues. CDR1 is MNHNY, CDR2 SVGAGI, per germline (reference sequence). CDR3 nucleotide sequence: TGTGCCAGCAGTTACTCGACGAACAGGGAGCAGTTCTTC. Protein sequence: CASSYSTNREQFF.

CDR3 nucleotides: TGCGCCAGCAAGGGAGAGGGAAGCTATGGCTACACCTTC. Residues: CASKGEGSYGYTF. The genes are TRBV5-1 and TRBJ1-2, with no clear D. The germline V gene has CDR1 SGHRS and CDR2 YFSETQ. The length of the CDR3 is 13 residues. The ends were cut back, 6 bases at V and 4 bases at J, with 13 bases in the middle.

This chain connects TRBV19 to TRBJ1-4; TRBD1 might be the D (6 bases). With 4 bases removed from V and 4 bases from J, the gap between germline ends came to 13 bases. This CDR3 region has 15 residues. CDR1 is LNHDA, CDR2 SQIVND, per germline (reference sequence). The CDR3 bases are TGTGCCAGTAGTACGCGACAGGCTATTAATGAAAAACTGTTTTTT. Amino acids: CASSTRQAINEKLFF.